The text below deals with one T cell receptor (beta chain). TCRdb reprocessed the 5' RACE reads via MiXCR and lists one record per CDR3 protein. Seen here are 400,000 to 450,000 distinct CDR3 sequences, roughly 17% observed once, and the top ten hold roughly 21%. Germline values: CDR1 MNHNY, CDR2 SVGAGI (reference sequence). There are 15 residues in the CDR3. V lost 5 bases and J 2 bases, leaving 14 bases between the germline ends. This sample is drawn from a study of T-cell memory formation after mild COVID-19. V gene TRBV6-6 combines with J gene TRBJ2-3, with D unclear. The TCR originated in a man younger than 30 who had mild COVID-19 (a few samples of this study predate the infection). Cell type and time point are not known. The sample comprised PBMCs or a T cell subset sorted from them (not recorded which). Here the CDR3 reads CASSPYGSYTDTQYF. CDR3 DNA: TGTGCCAGCAGTCCTTACGGCAGCTACACAGATACGCAGTATTTT.